A single sample gave rise to the 32 T cell receptor beta chains below, sequenced in a study of T-cell memory formation after mild COVID-19. One entry per CDR3 protein results from TCRdb running MiXCR on the 5' RACE reads. The sample lists about half a million distinct CDR3 sequences; approximately 18% were seen once. The specimen was PBMCs or a T cell subset sorted from them (not recorded which). Receptor source: an adult woman who had mild COVID-19 (a few samples of this study predate the infection). Cell type and time point are not known.

This clonotype has ten or more counts. The CDR3: CASSARQSEGTDTQYF. CDR3 in DNA: TGTGCCAGCAGTGCAAGACAGTCTGAGGGTACAGATACGCAGTATTTT. This sequence joins TRBV2 and TRBJ2-3, with D perhaps being TRBD1 or TRBD2 (5 bases each). Germline V gene data show CDR1 as SNHLY and CDR2 as FYNNEI. Trimming left V 4 bases short and J 3 bases short, with 17 bases between. This CDR3 is 16 amino acids long.

The rearrangement joins TRBV10-3 to TRBJ1-1; D remains ambiguous. The germline V and J ends were trimmed by 6 bases and 0 bases, with 11 bases remaining between them. Germline V CDR1 and CDR2: ENHRY, SYGVKD. CDR3 length equals 14 residues. In nucleotides, the CDR3 is TGTGCCATCAGCCCCCGGACTATGAACACTGAAGCTTTCTTT. Translating it yields CAISPRTMNTEAFF.

The J gene is TRBJ2-5, the V gene TRBV29-1, with TRBD2 identical over 7 bases. The J segment lost 1 base and the V segment lost 3 bases, leaving 14 bases of the junction unmatched. CDR3 length: 17 residues. CDR1 and CDR2 (germline): SQVTM, ANQGSEA. The CDR3 protein is CSVDFFLSGDLQETQYF. The CDR3, as DNA: TGCAGCGTTGATTTCTTTTTAAGCGGGGATCTCCAAGAGACCCAGTACTTC.

This clonotype was counted only a few times. This chain uses TRBV7-8 with TRBJ2-1, with D possibly TRBD2 on 6 matching bases. The CDR3 covers 15 residues. The germline V gene encodes CDR1 SGHVS and CDR2 FQNEAQ. V was clipped by 0 bases and J by 7 bases, with 13 bases between them. CDR3 sequence: CASSLAELAGNEQFF. DNA of the CDR3: TGTGCCAGCAGCTTAGCGGAACTAGCCGGGAATGAGCAGTTCTTC.

This clonotype was seen a handful of times. J is TRBJ1-2 and V is TRBV14; D call uncertain. Looked up from germline, CDR1 is SGHDN and CDR2 is FVKESK. The CDR3 spans 12 residues. Trimming left V 3 bases short and J 8 bases short, with 10 bases between. CDR3: CASSQTNWGYTF. In DNA form, the CDR3 reads TGTGCCAGCAGCCAGACGAATTGGGGCTACACCTTC.

This clonotype appeared a few times. This chain uses TRBV3-1 with TRBJ1-1; unclear D gene. Germline CDR1 is LGHDT and CDR2 is YNNKEL (reference sequence). The V end lost 10 bases, the J end lost 0 bases, and 12 bases lay between the germline ends. The length of the CDR3 is 13 residues. CDR3 protein: CATSPFMNTEAFF. CDR3 nucleotide sequence: TGTGCCACGTCACCTTTTATGAACACTGAAGCTTTCTTT.

This clonotype was observed a handful of times. The chain employs TRBV4-1 and TRBJ1-2; TRBD1 aligns across 9 bases. This CDR3 comprises 17 residues. In germline, CDR1 is MGHRA, CDR2 YSYEKL. Losses at the gene ends were 6 bases for V and 4 bases for J; bases not matched to a gene: 15. The CDR3 DNA sequence: TGCGCCAGCAGTATCCGGGACAGGGTCGATGATGGCTATGGCTACACCTTC. It yields the protein CASSIRDRVDDGYGYTF.

The V and J genes are TRBV4-3 and TRBJ1-5; D unclear. Looked up from germline, CDR1 is LGHNA and CDR2 is YSLEER. The CDR3 length is 15 residues. Trimming pared 0 bases from V and 5 bases from J, leaving 11 bases between. The CDR3 sequence is CASSQDFAGDQPQHF. Written as DNA, the CDR3 is TGCGCCAGCAGCCAAGATTTCGCCGGCGATCAGCCCCAGCATTTT.

This chain links TRBV7-6 with TRBJ2-2, with 7 bases lining up with TRBD1. V lost 1 base to trimming and J lost 1 base; unmatched junction nucleotides: 3. CDR3 length: 16 residues. The germline V gene encodes CDR1 SGHVS and CDR2 FNYEAQ. The CDR3, as DNA: TGTGCCAGCAGCTTAGAGTCAGGGGGGAACACCGGGGAGCTGTTTTTT. Translating gives CASSLESGGNTGELFF.

The rearrangement uses TRBV10-3 and TRBJ2-7; 7 nucleotides align to TRBD2. Germline CDR1 reads ENHRY; CDR2 reads SYGVKD. CDR3 length equals 13 residues. V trimming: 8 bases; J trimming: 2 bases; junction bases outside the gene matches: 6. The CDR3, as DNA: TGTGCCATCGGAGAGCGGGGAGCCTACGAGCAGTACTTC. This sequence encodes CAIGERGAYEQYF.

This clonotype was seen at least ten times. The chain carries TRBV5-1 and TRBJ2-7; tentatively, D is TRBD1 or TRBD2 (6 bases each). Trimming removed 4 bases at V and 5 bases at J, with 13 bases between. Germline loops: CDR1 SGHRS, CDR2 YFSETQ. The CDR3 sequence is 13 residues long. CDR3 sequence (DNA): TGCGCCAGCAGCACCGGGGGCCTAGACGAGCAGTACTTC. Residues: CASSTGGLDEQYF.

CDR3 sequence: CSVVDRVWGEQFF. Here the CDR3 DNA reads TGCAGCGTGGTAGACAGGGTCTGGGGGGAGCAGTTCTTC. The V gene is TRBV29-1, the J gene TRBJ2-1; 7 nucleotides align to TRBD1. The length of the CDR3 is 13 residues. Germline CDR1 is SQVTM and CDR2 is ANQGSEA. V shed 6 bases, J shed 10 bases, and the junction held 12 bases outside the gene matches.

The chain carries TRBV15 and TRBJ2-2; perhaps TRBD2 as D (5 bases). Looked up from germline, CDR1 is LNHNV and CDR2 is YYDKDF (reference sequence). This CDR3 is 15 amino acids long. Deletions cut 5 bases from V and 5 bases from J, with 15 bases between. CDR3 nucleotides: TGTGCCACCAGCCTCCCAGGTAGCGCGACCGGGGAGCTGTTTTTT. Amino acid sequence: CATSLPGSATGELFF.

The V call is TRBV30, the J call TRBJ1-2; D remains unclear. Germline V gene sequence: CDR1 GTSNPN, CDR2 SVGIG (reference sequence). This CDR3 comprises 13 residues. The ends were cut back, 4 bases at V and 7 bases at J, with 16 bases in the middle. The CDR3 nucleotides read TGTGCCTGGACCCCCCTCTCTGTCGGTGGCTACACCTTC. Translating gives CAWTPLSVGGYTF.

The gene calls are TRBV3-1 and TRBJ1-3; unclear D gene. Germline-derived CDR1 and CDR2 are LGHDT and YNNKEL (reference sequence). V was trimmed by 5 bases and J by 0 bases, leaving 20 bases between them. The length of the CDR3 is 18 residues. The CDR3 is CASSSSGPGWSSGNTIYF. CDR3 nucleotides: TGTGCCAGCAGCTCCTCAGGCCCGGGTTGGAGCTCTGGAAACACCATATATTTT. The full variable domain, rest sourced from reference TRBV3-1 and TRBJ1-3, is DTAVSQTPKYLVTQMGNDKSIKCEQNLGHDTMYWYKQDSKKFLKIMFSYNNKELIINETVPNRFSPKSPDKAHLNLHINSLELGDSAVYFCASSSSGPGWSSGNTIYFGEGSWLTVV.

Only a few counts were recorded for this clonotype. The rearrangement links TRBV7-9 to TRBJ2-2; tentatively, D is TRBD1 (6 bases). The germline V gene encodes CDR1 SEHNR and CDR2 FQNEAQ (reference sequence). The CDR3 loop spans 17 amino acids. Trimming stripped 4 bases from V and 4 bases from J, with 19 bases between. The CDR3 DNA reads TGTGCCAGCAGCTCCGCCCGCTACCGACAGGTCACCGGGGAGCTGTTTTTT. It codes for CASSSARYRQVTGELFF.

The V call is TRBV12-3 or TRBV12-4, the J call TRBJ2-3, with 10 nucleotides matching TRBD2. Trimming removed 6 bases from V and 4 bases from J; junction bases left unmatched: 7. The CDR3 consists of 15 residues. The CDR3 region is CASSPSGSGADTQYF. The CDR3 nucleotides read TGTGCCAGCAGCCCTAGCGGGAGTGGGGCAGATACGCAGTATTTT.

This CDR3 is CASSQEGVGEGDTQYF. CDR3 DNA sequence: TGCGCCAGCAGCCAAGAAGGAGTGGGGGAGGGAGATACGCAGTATTTT. The rearrangement links TRBV4-3 to TRBJ2-3; 7 bases line up with TRBD2. Germline loops: CDR1 LGHNA, CDR2 YSLEER. This CDR3 is built from 16 residues. The trim removed 0 bases at V and 5 bases at J, leaving 8 bases unmatched.

The table lists this clonotype with a few counts. This sequence joins TRBV4-1 and TRBJ1-1; TRBD1 matches at 10 bases. The CDR3 sequence is 14 residues long. Germline CDR1 and CDR2: MGHRA and YSYEKL. The J segment lost 5 bases and the V segment lost 4 bases, leaving 4 bases of the junction unmatched. In nucleotides, the CDR3 is TGCGCCAGCAGCCCGCGGGACAGGGGAACTGAAGCTTTCTTT. This sequence encodes CASSPRDRGTEAFF.

A remark on this clonotype: One end of the junction fails to match germline, which may point to a read error. The chain uses TRBV3-1 and TRBJ1-2, with 9 bases that match TRBD1. Germline V gene sequence: CDR1 LGHDT, CDR2 YNNKEL (reference sequence). The CDR3 totals 11 residues. The CDR3 sequence: CASSSRTGALF. The CDR3 DNA is TGTGCCAGCAGCTCACGGACAGGGGCTCTCTTC.

The sample holds a few counts of this clonotype. This chain connects TRBV12-3 or TRBV12-4 to TRBJ1-5, with D perhaps TRBD1 (6 bases). With 7 bases removed from V and 7 bases from J, the gap between germline ends came to 26 bases. The CDR3 length is 17 residues. The chain's CDR3 is CASTTRGANLVRQPQHF. Here the CDR3 DNA reads TGTGCCAGCACCACCCGGGGGGCGAATTTAGTGCGGCAGCCCCAGCATTTT.

This clonotype was seen only a few times. The chain employs TRBV11-2 and TRBJ2-3; 7 bases are shared with TRBD2. Looked up from germline, CDR1 is SGHAT and CDR2 is FQNNGV. The CDR3 is made up of 15 amino acids. After removal of 4 bases from V and 4 bases from J, the junction contained 8 bases not matched to a gene. The CDR3 is CASSSAGRSPDTQYF. The CDR3 DNA follows: TGTGCCAGCAGCTCCGCCGGGAGGAGCCCAGATACGCAGTATTTT.

Here the CDR3 reads CASSLDLAEQFF. Written as DNA, the CDR3 is TGTGCCAGCAGCTTAGATTTGGCAGAGCAGTTCTTC. The V call is TRBV7-2, the J call TRBJ2-1; D unresolved. Trimming pared 1 base from V and 10 bases from J, leaving 8 bases between. This CDR3 comprises 12 residues. The V gene's germline CDR1 is SGHTA and CDR2 FQGNSA.

This clonotype turned up a few times. The chain couples TRBV9 to TRBJ2-5, with 9 bases lining up with TRBD2. V gave up 0 bases and J gave up 1 base; unmatched junction bases: 4. This CDR3 has 16 residues. CDR1 is SGDLS, CDR2 YYNGEE, per germline. CDR3 DNA sequence: TGTGCCAGCAGCGTAGGGGCTAGCGGGGTCCAAGAGACCCAGTACTTC. Its translation: CASSVGASGVQETQYF.

This chain uses TRBV5-5 with TRBJ2-1; D call uncertain. CDR1 is SGHKS, CDR2 YYEKEE, per germline (reference sequence). Trimming took off 4 bases at V and 7 bases at J, with 12 bases between the two ends. This CDR3 is built from 13 residues. The CDR3 coding sequence is TGTGCCAGCAGCCCGACGGGTAGGAATGAGCAGTTCTTC. Its protein is CASSPTGRNEQFF. Full variable domain (outside the CDR3, taken from reference TRBV5-5 and TRBJ2-1): DAGVTQSPTHLIKTRGQQVTLRCSPISGHKSVSWYQQVLGQGPQFIFQYYEKEERGRGNFPDRFSARQFPNYSSELNVNALLLGDSALYLCASSPTGRNEQFFGPGTRLTVL.

Here the CDR3 DNA reads TGTGCCAGCAGCGTCTCCCCGTGGTGGGGCGGGACGACAGATACGCAGTATTTT. This sequence encodes CASSVSPWWGGTTDTQYF. This chain connects TRBV9 to TRBJ2-3; D is possibly TRBD2 (6 bases). CDR1 SGDLS and CDR2 YYNGEE come from the germline V gene. V dropped 2 bases and J dropped 3 bases, with 22 bases sitting between them. The CDR3 covers 18 residues.

The chain recombines TRBV18 with TRBJ2-7, with a weak D call TRBD1 (5 bases). Trimming took off 4 bases at V and 2 bases at J, with 12 bases between the two ends. Germline V gene sequence: CDR1 KGHSH, CDR2 LQKENI. CDR3 length equals 14 residues. Here the CDR3 DNA reads TGTGCCAGCTCACTGCCGACAGCAACCTACGAGCAGTACTTC. Translating gives CASSLPTATYEQYF.

This chain joins TRBV20-1 and TRBJ2-7; 11 nucleotides line up with TRBD2. Germline-derived CDR1 and CDR2 are DFQATT and SNEGSKA (reference sequence). V gave up 0 bases and J gave up 4 bases; unmatched junction bases: 5. The CDR3 covers 15 residues. In DNA, the CDR3 is TGCAGTGCTAGAGATTCTAGCGGGAGGTTTTACGAGCAGTACTTC. Translated: CSARDSSGRFYEQYF.

This clonotype came up a few times. V is TRBV27 and J is TRBJ2-1; 16 nucleotides line up with TRBD2. Germline V gene lookup returns CDR1 MNHEY and CDR2 SMNVEV (reference sequence). Germline trimming cut 7 bases from V and 0 bases from J; bases unmatched to any gene: 6. This CDR3 comprises 18 residues. DNA for the CDR3: TGTGCCAGCAAAGGGACTAGCGGGAGGGCTAGCTCCTACAATGAGCAGTTCTTC. Encoded protein: CASKGTSGRASSYNEQFF.

Only a few counts were recorded for this clonotype. Written as DNA, the CDR3 is TGCAGTGCTGATCGGGCGGGAAACTACGAGCAGTACTTC. This sequence encodes CSADRAGNYEQYF. J is TRBJ2-7 and V is TRBV20-1; D may be TRBD2 (6 bases). Trimming pared 5 bases from V and 3 bases from J, leaving 14 bases between. The CDR3 loop spans 13 amino acids. The V gene's germline CDR1 is DFQATT and CDR2 SNEGSKA (reference sequence).

This clonotype was seen a handful of times. The chain is built from TRBV5-1 and TRBJ1-4, with D maybe TRBD1 (5 bases). The length of the CDR3 is 16 residues. Germline V gene data show CDR1 as SGHRS and CDR2 as YFSETQ. The germline V and J ends were trimmed by 3 bases and 3 bases, with 15 bases remaining between them. CDR3 coding DNA: TGCGCCAGCAGCTCTGGTGATAGCAGGGCTAATGAAAAACTGTTTTTT. It is translated as CASSSGDSRANEKLFF. Full variable domain (rest looked up from reference TRBV5-1 and TRBJ1-4): KAGVTQTPRYLIKTRGQQVTLSCSPISGHRSVSWYQQTPGQGLQFLFEYFSETQRNKGNFPGRFSGRQFSNSRSEMNVSTLELGDSALYLCASSSGDSRANEKLFFGSGTQLSVL.

The genes are TRBV7-2 and TRBJ2-1, with D perhaps TRBD2 (5 bases). CDR1 and CDR2 (germline): SGHTA, FQGNSA. The CDR3 is made up of 12 amino acids. V was clipped by 5 bases and J by 6 bases, with 8 bases between them. CDR3 residues: CASSRGFNEQFF. The CDR3 DNA is TGTGCCAGCAGCCGAGGGTTCAATGAGCAGTTCTTC. Full variable domain (rest looked up from reference TRBV7-2 and TRBJ2-1): GAGVSQSPSNKVTEKGKDVELRCDPISGHTALYWYRQSLGQGLEFLIYFQGNSAPDKSGLPSDRFSAERTGGSVSTLTIQRTQQEDSAVYLCASSRGFNEQFFGPGTRLTVL.